These T cell receptor beta chains were read from a single sample in a study of blood T cell repertoires in COVID-19. Here immunoSEQ multiplex PCR was the method, and the copy in TCRdb shows in-frame clones only, minus some. The sample has 250,000 or so clones, roughly 84% seen once. Sequences were obtained from peripheral blood. The receptors shown here come from a woman aged 40 to 50 who had recovered from COVID-19. The CDR3 runs from the conserved cysteine through the conserved F or W. Each record gives: D gene, J gene, V gene, clone size, CDR3 DNA, CDR3 protein. The D gene is left open where the match is weak. Only some rows state a clone size, as once, few, many or a class for expanded clones.

.,TRBJ1-2,TRBV10-3,once,TGTGCCATCAGTGAGTCCTCGGGGAGGTCTGGATATGGCTACACCTTC,CAISESSGRSGYGYTF
.,TRBJ2-5,TRBV6-5,.,TGTGCCAGCACCCCCTCTGGAGGTGCGGAGACCCAGTACTTC,CASTPSGGAETQYF
.,TRBJ1-5,TRBV6-5,.,TGTGCCAGCAGCCGCAGATATAGCAATCAGCCCCAGCATTTT,CASSRRYSNQPQHF
TRBD1,TRBJ1-2,TRBV5-4,.,TGTGCCAGCAGTCGAACAGGGGAGTCTGGCTACACCTTC,CASSRTGESGYTF
.,TRBJ2-6,TRBV5-4,.,TGTGCCAGCAGCGCGGGACAGCTAAACTCTGGGGCCAACGTCCTGACTTTC,CASSAGQLNSGANVLTF
.,TRBJ1-5,TRBV4-1,few,TGCGCCAGCAGCCAAGAAGGAGGGGTCGGCAATCAGCCCCAGCATTTT,CASSQEGGVGNQPQHF
TRBD2,TRBJ2-3,TRBV7-6,few,TGTGCCAGCAGCTTAAACGGGGGGTTCACAGATACGCAGTATTTT,CASSLNGGFTDTQYF
.,TRBJ2-7,TRBV5-1,.,TGCGCCAGCAGCTTGGACCCTACAGGAATCTACGAGCAGTACTTC,CASSLDPTGIYEQYF
.,TRBJ1-4,TRBV12-3/TRBV12-4,.,TGTGCCAGCAGTCCAGACAGTTTCAAACTGTTTTTT,CASSPDSFKLFF
.,TRBJ1-3,TRBV5-1,once,TGCGCCAGCAGCTTGGGGACTGGTGGAAACACCATATATTTT,CASSLGTGGNTIYF